This TCR beta chain was captured by sequencing in a study of CD8+ T cells in alopecia areata. CD4+ cells from a handful of patients underwent sorting into CD25+CD127- cells. Alopecia areata patients gave lesional scalp punch biopsies and peripheral blood samples. PBMCs, the starting material, were the source of sorted CD4+ and CD8+ T cells. Overall study findings and caveats: Higher clonality was seen in lesional scalp than in normal scalp, especially in alopecia totalis/universalis. Researchers reported that TCR sharing among patients proved less clear than in mice, possibly HLA-linked.

Turning to this clone: Antigen: not known.

Extracted RNA was reverse transcribed, and the resulting cDNA served as sequencing template. The method was immunoSEQ multiplex PCR; TCRdb's version includes in-frame clones alone and lacks a portion of them. Among roughly 40,000 clones listed, over 50% were seen once. V was pared by 2 bases and J by 3 bases, with 7 bases between. CDR1 and CDR2 from the germline V gene are SGHRS and YFSETQ. This CDR3 is 13 amino acids long. The chain employs TRBV5-1 and TRBJ2-3; TRBD2 is a possible D gene (5 bases). Material: CD4+ Tregs sorted from blood. This sequence was found in a human donor with alopecia areata. Written as DNA, the CDR3 is TGCGCCAGCAGCTTAACGGGGACAGATACGCAGTATTTT. Its translation: CASSLTGTDTQYF.